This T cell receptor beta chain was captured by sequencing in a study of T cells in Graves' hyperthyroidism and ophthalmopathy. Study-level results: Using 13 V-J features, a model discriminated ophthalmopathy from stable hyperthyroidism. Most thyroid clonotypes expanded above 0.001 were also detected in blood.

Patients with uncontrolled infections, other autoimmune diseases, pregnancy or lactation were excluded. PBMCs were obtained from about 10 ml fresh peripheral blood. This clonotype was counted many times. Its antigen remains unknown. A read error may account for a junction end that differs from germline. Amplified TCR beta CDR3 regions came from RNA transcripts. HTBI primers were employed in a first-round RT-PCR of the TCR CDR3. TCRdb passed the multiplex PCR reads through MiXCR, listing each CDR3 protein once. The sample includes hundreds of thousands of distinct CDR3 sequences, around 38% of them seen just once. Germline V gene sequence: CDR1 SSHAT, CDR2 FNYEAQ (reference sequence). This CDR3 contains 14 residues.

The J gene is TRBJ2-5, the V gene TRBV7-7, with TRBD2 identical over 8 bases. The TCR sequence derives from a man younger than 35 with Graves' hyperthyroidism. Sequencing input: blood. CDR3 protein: CASSLRAGGETQYF. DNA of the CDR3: TGTGCTAGCAGCTTAAGGGCGGGAGGAGAGACCCAGTACTTC.